These 32 T cell receptor beta chains were all obtained from the same sample, sequenced in a study of monozygotic twins with inflammatory bowel disease. Using the 5' RACE reads, TCRdb records one entry per CDR3 protein without DNA. Its table records more than 350,000 distinct CDR3 sequences. Sequenced input: blood. All receptors come from a human donor with ulcerative colitis or Crohn's disease, or a healthy co-twin of an affected twin (not recorded which).

The V call is TRBV28, the J call TRBJ2-3; TCRdb proposes TRBD1, but this gene call is untestable without DNA. This CDR3 is 15 amino acids long. Germline CDR1 MDHEN, CDR2 SYDVKM. The CDR3 here is CASRGDRGLSDTQYF.

The chain links TRBV19 to TRBJ2-1. The CDR3 has 15 residues. CDR1 and CDR2 (germline): LNHDA, SQIVND (reference sequence). Here the CDR3 reads CASSTSTSSYNEQFF.

This chain uses TRBV12-3 or TRBV12-4 with TRBJ2-7; TCRdb's assignment of TRBD1 cannot be checked, as there is no DNA. The CDR3 length is 15 residues. CDR3 sequence: CASSFDRVSSYEQYF.

The chain links TRBV7-3 to TRBJ1-5. The germline CDR1 and CDR2 sequences are SGHTA and FQGTGA. This CDR3 comprises 13 residues. CDR3 residues: CASSLTADQPQHF.

The rearrangement joins TRBV5-1 to TRBJ1-2; the TCRdb D gene call, TRBD1, has no DNA to confirm it. Per the germline V gene, CDR1 is SGHRS and CDR2 is YFSETQ. This CDR3 is 13 amino acids long. This CDR3 is CASSLPDQGGYTF.

The gene calls are TRBV12-3 or TRBV12-4 and TRBJ1-2; the TCRdb call, TRBD1, lacks DNA for checking. The CDR3 sequence is 13 residues long. The CDR3 spells CASTLRTNYGYTF.

The chain combines TRBV5-1 with TRBJ2-5; with no DNA, the TCRdb D assignment of TRBD2 cannot be verified. Germline lookup yields CDR1 SGHRS and CDR2 YFSETQ. The CDR3 totals 15 residues. CDR3 protein: CASSLASGGPETQYF.

V is TRBV7-2 and J is TRBJ2-3. This CDR3 has 14 amino acids. Germline V gene lookup returns CDR1 SGHTA and CDR2 FQGNSA. The CDR3 sequence: CASSLATSTDTQYF.

The chain employs TRBV9 and TRBJ2-3; the D call from TCRdb, TRBD2, cannot be confirmed without DNA. The CDR3 consists of 16 residues. From germline, CDR1 is SGDLS and CDR2 YYNGEE. The CDR3 loop reads CASSVAGRDTTDTQYF.

V gene TRBV30 combines with J gene TRBJ1-2; TCRdb calls TRBD1, which cannot be checked without DNA. CDR3 length equals 12 residues. Germline-derived CDR1 and CDR2 are GTSNPN and SVGIG (reference sequence). The CDR3 region is CAWSGTPNGYTF.

J is TRBJ1-4 and V is TRBV9; TCRdb calls TRBD1, which cannot be checked without DNA. The germline CDR1 and CDR2 sequences are SGDLS and YYNGEE. The CDR3 has 17 residues. The CDR3 reads CASSAGQRESTNEKLFF. Drawing the rest from reference TRBV9 and TRBJ1-4, the complete variable domain is DSGVTQTPKHLITATGQRVTLRCSPRSGDLSVYWYQQSLDQGLQFLIQYYNGEERAKGNILERFSAQQFPDLHSELNLSSLELGDSALYFCASSAGQRESTNEKLFFGSGTQLSVL.

V usage is TRBV30 and J usage is TRBJ2-1; lacking DNA, the TRBD2 call made by TCRdb goes unchecked. The CDR3 is 15 residues long. CDR1 GTSNPN and CDR2 SVGIG come from the germline V gene (reference sequence). CDR3 in amino acids: CAWSVLAGGLTEQFF.

The chain is built from TRBV7-9 and TRBJ1-1; TCRdb's assignment of TRBD1 cannot be checked, as there is no DNA. Germline-derived CDR1 and CDR2 are SEHNR and FQNEAQ (reference sequence). The CDR3 length is 15 residues. CDR3 loop: CASSRTGQGGTEAIF.

The rearrangement uses TRBV19 and TRBJ2-2; as DNA is missing, the TRBD1 call by TCRdb cannot be tested. Per the germline V gene, CDR1 is LNHDA and CDR2 is SQIVND (reference sequence). The CDR3 sequence is 15 residues long. CDR3 protein: CASSTEGRGTGELFF.

This chain connects TRBV5-1 to TRBJ2-2; TCRdb proposes TRBD1, but this gene call is untestable without DNA. This CDR3 comprises 13 residues. Germline loops: CDR1 SGHRS, CDR2 YFSETQ. CDR3 sequence: CASSKQGYGELFF.

This chain joins TRBV18 and TRBJ2-5; the TRBD2 assignment by TCRdb is unverifiable without DNA. The CDR3 has 14 amino acids. Germline assignment: CDR1 KGHSH and CDR2 LQKENI. The CDR3 loop reads CASSPPSGEETQYF.

The genes are TRBV2 and TRBJ2-6; TCRdb selects TRBD1, and the lack of DNA leaves this call unchecked. The CDR3 loop spans 17 amino acids. Germline assignment: CDR1 SNHLY and CDR2 FYNNEI. This chain's CDR3 is CASSPGQVQSGANVLTF.

This sequence joins TRBV12-3 or TRBV12-4 and TRBJ1-2; TCRdb gives TRBD1 as the D gene, but with no DNA this cannot be confirmed. CDR3 length equals 11 residues. This CDR3 is CASSSGLSCTF.

This rearrangement joins TRBV5-1 to TRBJ2-1; TCRdb's D call of TRBD2 is untestable without DNA. Germline V gene sequence: CDR1 SGHRS, CDR2 YFSETQ. The CDR3 contains 15 residues. The CDR3 spells CASSLVVLGSNEQFF.

This chain uses TRBV5-1 with TRBJ2-5; the D call of TRBD2 rests on TCRdb alone, since no DNA is present to check it. The CDR3 has 14 residues. The germline V gene encodes CDR1 SGHRS and CDR2 YFSETQ. CDR3 sequence reads: CASSEPGGGETQYF.

The rearrangement joins TRBV5-5 to TRBJ2-5; TCRdb lists TRBD1, though no DNA is available to test this call. Per the germline V gene, CDR1 is SGHKS and CDR2 is YYEKEE (reference sequence). This CDR3 spans 15 amino acids. The CDR3 here is CASSLETGSIETQYF.

The chain uses TRBV6-5 and TRBJ1-5; TCRdb reports TRBD1, a call that lacks DNA to check it against. Germline V gene lookup returns CDR1 MNHEY and CDR2 SVGAGI. The CDR3 sequence is 16 residues long. CDR3 in amino acids: CASSWTAGQGNQPQHF.

J is TRBJ2-7 and V is TRBV20-1; TCRdb proposes TRBD2, but this gene call is untestable without DNA. The CDR3 has 13 residues. The germline CDR1 and CDR2 sequences are DFQATT and SNEGSKA (reference sequence). This CDR3 is CSAKPSGVYEQYF.

CDR3 sequence reads: CASSPGIGYGYTF. The rearrangement uses TRBV7-2 and TRBJ1-2; TCRdb lists TRBD1, though no DNA is available to test this call. CDR3 length equals 13 residues. Germline CDR1 is SGHTA and CDR2 is FQGNSA.

V and J are TRBV18 and TRBJ2-1; the D gene TCRdb calls, TRBD1, cannot be checked with no DNA. This CDR3 is built from 15 residues. Germline V gene lookup returns CDR1 KGHSH and CDR2 LQKENI. CDR3 amino acids: CASSPPAGGGREQFF.

This sequence joins TRBV10-3 and TRBJ2-7; TCRdb proposes TRBD2, but this gene call is untestable without DNA. Per germline, CDR1 ENHRY and CDR2 SYGVKD. CDR3 length: 12 residues. The CDR3 is CAISAGGVEQYF.

The chain recombines TRBV30 with TRBJ2-3; the TCRdb call, TRBD1, lacks DNA for checking. CDR1 is GTSNPN, CDR2 SVGIG, per germline (reference sequence). This CDR3 contains 12 residues. The CDR3 loop reads CASAGWTDTQYF. The full variable domain, in which reference TRBV30 and TRBJ2-3 provide the parts outside the CDR3, is SQTIHQWPATLVQPVGSPLSLECTVEGTSNPNLYWYRQAAGRGLQLLFYSVGIGQISSEVPQNLSASRPQDRQFILSSKKLLLSDSGFYLCASAGWTDTQYFGPGTRLTVL.

The CDR3 is CASSQGDPEAFF. The chain joins TRBV5-5 to TRBJ1-1; TCRdb proposes TRBD1, but this gene call is untestable without DNA. This CDR3 is 12 amino acids long. Germline V gives CDR1 SGHKS, CDR2 YYEKEE (reference sequence).

V gene TRBV24-1 combines with J gene TRBJ2-1; TCRdb outputs TRBD1, but without DNA this stays unchecked. CDR1 is KGHDR, CDR2 SFDVKD, per germline. The CDR3 is 16 amino acids. CDR3 loop: CATSEPGPSLYNEQFF.

The chain employs TRBV3-1 and TRBJ1-1; the D call of TRBD1 rests on TCRdb alone, since no DNA is present to check it. The CDR3 sequence is 13 residues long. Germline CDR1 is LGHDT and CDR2 is YNNKEL (reference sequence). The CDR3 sequence is CASSRRQGTEAFF.

The rearrangement links TRBV12-3 or TRBV12-4 to TRBJ2-5; TCRdb outputs TRBD2, but without DNA this stays unchecked. CDR3 length: 16 amino acids. The CDR3 sequence is CASSFGTSGSQETQYF.

This chain connects TRBV20-1 to TRBJ1-5; there is no DNA to check the TCRdb D call of TRBD1. Germline CDR1 reads DFQATT; CDR2 reads SNEGSKA (reference sequence). This CDR3 is built from 16 residues. The CDR3 sequence: CSARVGGTGGSEPQHF.